These 25 T cell receptor beta chains originate from one sample sequenced in a study of T-cell memory formation after mild COVID-19. TCRdb processed the 5' RACE reads anew with MiXCR; each CDR3 protein has one entry. The sample has 90,000 to 120,000 distinct CDR3 sequences, around an eighth seen once; the top ten hold around 40%. Sequenced: PBMCs or a T cell subset sorted from them (not recorded which). Receptor source: a man aged 18 to 29 who had mild COVID-19 (a few samples of this study predate the infection). Cell type and time point are not known.

V is TRBV4-3 and J is TRBJ2-1, with TRBD1 matching over 10 bases. Germline lookup yields CDR1 LGHNA and CDR2 YSLEER. The CDR3 length is 15 residues. V was clipped by 2 bases and J by 8 bases; unmatched bases: 6. CDR3 nucleotides: TGCGCCAGCAGCCAACACTCCGGGACAGGGGATGAGCAGTTCTTC. Translation gives CASSQHSGTGDEQFF.

This clonotype was counted only a few times. V is TRBV7-9 and J is TRBJ2-1; TRBD2 agrees at 10 bases. J gave up 4 bases and V 5 bases, and 14 bases lay outside the gene matches. Germline V gene sequence: CDR1 SEHNR, CDR2 FQNEAQ (reference sequence). The CDR3 covers 18 residues. In nucleotides, the CDR3 is TGTGCCAGCAGCCCGGGGACGCCTAGCGGGGGTAGATACAATGAGCAGTTCTTC. It specifies CASSPGTPSGGRYNEQFF.

In its sample, this clonotype was seen a few times. The chain carries TRBV20-1 and TRBJ2-5; TRBD2 is a possible D gene (7 bases). The CDR3 is made up of 17 amino acids. In germline, CDR1 is DFQATT, CDR2 SNEGSKA (reference sequence). Trimming shortened V by 7 bases and J by 5 bases, and 29 bases separated the two germline ends. The CDR3 region is CSVRRGGLSGTWETQYF. As DNA, the CDR3 is TGCAGTGTCAGAAGGGGGGGACTATCGGGAACGTGGGAGACCCAGTACTTC.

This clonotype was recorded many times. CDR3 nucleotides: TGCGCCAGCAGCCAAGACTATAGCGCCACTTACAATGAGCAGTTCTTC. Its protein product is CASSQDYSATYNEQFF. V gene TRBV4-1 combines with J gene TRBJ2-1; D perhaps matches TRBD2 (5 bases). CDR1 and CDR2 (germline): MGHRA, YSYEKL. The CDR3 length is 16 residues. Between the trimmed V and J ends, which lost 0 bases and 4 bases, there was a span of 13 bases.

This clonotype was seen a few times. The chain carries TRBV25-1 and TRBJ2-4; tentative D call: TRBD2 (5 bases). The CDR3 totals 14 residues. Germline CDR1 is MGHDK and CDR2 is SYGVNS. V lost 7 bases and J lost 1, with 11 bases in between. The CDR3 loop is CASIGGLAKNIQYF. CDR3 DNA sequence: TGTGCCAGCATCGGAGGTTTGGCCAAAAACATTCAGTACTTC. The full variable domain, with the rest looked up from reference TRBV25-1 and TRBJ2-4, is EADIYQTPRYLVIGTGKKITLECSQTMGHDKMYWYQQDPGMELHLIHYSYGVNSTEKGDLSSESTVSRIRTEHFPLTLESARPSHTSQYLCASIGGLAKNIQYFGAGTRLSVL.

The genes are TRBV6-6 and TRBJ1-1, with D perhaps matching TRBD1 (6 bases). V lost 6 bases and J 5 bases, leaving 16 bases between the germline ends. Germline loops: CDR1 MNHNY, CDR2 SVGAGI (reference sequence). The CDR3 consists of 14 residues. The CDR3 bases are TGTGCCAGCAGCGCCGGACAGATGGGAACTGAAGCTTTCTTT. Its translation: CASSAGQMGTEAFF.

This clonotype appeared a few times. CDR3 protein: CASKRGRGTEAFF. In DNA form, the CDR3 reads TGTGCCAGTAAAAGGGGAAGGGGCACTGAAGCTTTCTTT. V is TRBV19 and J is TRBJ1-1, with a possible D match to TRBD1 (5 bases). CDR1 is LNHDA, CDR2 SQIVND, per germline (reference sequence). There are 13 residues in the CDR3. Trimming cost V 7 bases and J 4 bases, with 13 bases left between them.

A few counts support this clonotype. V and J are TRBV7-9 and TRBJ2-6, with D maybe TRBD1 (6 bases). Germline CDR1 and CDR2: SEHNR and FQNEAQ (reference sequence). The CDR3 length is 16 residues. Deletions cut 4 bases from V and 1 base from J, with 11 bases between. CDR3 in DNA: TGTGCCAGCAGCTCGACAGGAACTTCTGGGGCCAACGTCCTGACTTTC. The encoded protein is CASSSTGTSGANVLTF.

A few counts support this clonotype. This CDR3 is CASSSGDGASTDTQYF. The CDR3 coding sequence is TGCGCCAGCAGCTCAGGGGACGGTGCTAGCACAGATACGCAGTATTTT. This chain uses TRBV5-1 with TRBJ2-3; the D gene is possibly TRBD1 (6 bases). The CDR3 has 16 residues. Germline values: CDR1 SGHRS, CDR2 YFSETQ. Between the trimmed V and J ends, which lost 3 bases and 0 bases, there was a span of 14 bases.

The J gene is TRBJ1-5, the V gene TRBV6-6; D gene unclear. Deletions cut 0 bases from V and 2 bases from J, with 11 bases between. Germline values: CDR1 MNHNY, CDR2 SVGAGI (reference sequence). The CDR3 extends over 16 amino acids. Here the CDR3 reads CASSYSKGGGNQPQHF. The CDR3, as DNA: TGTGCCAGCAGTTACTCCAAGGGTGGGGGCAATCAGCCCCAGCATTTT.

Only a few counts were recorded for this clonotype. The rearrangement links TRBV7-2 to TRBJ1-5; 7 bases line up with TRBD1. Trimming at V came to 5 bases and at J to 0 bases, leaving 4 bases not matched to a gene. Germline-derived CDR1 and CDR2 are SGHTA and FQGNSA. The CDR3 is 15 amino acids. CDR3 sequence (DNA): TGTGCCAGCAGCACATACAGGGGTAGCAATCAGCCCCAGCATTTT. Encoded protein: CASSTYRGSNQPQHF.

The V gene is TRBV5-1, the J gene TRBJ2-7; 9 bases agree with TRBD1. The length of the CDR3 is 13 residues. After removal of 7 bases from V and 3 bases from J, the junction contained 5 bases not matched to a gene. Germline-derived CDR1 and CDR2 are SGHRS and YFSETQ. CDR3 amino acids: CASRQGGVYEQYF. In DNA, the CDR3 is TGCGCCAGCCGACAGGGGGGCGTCTACGAGCAGTACTTC.

This clonotype appeared a few times. The chain carries TRBV2 and TRBJ2-2; D is ambiguous. Germline CDR1 reads SNHLY; CDR2 reads FYNNEI. The CDR3 covers 18 residues. Trimming took 8 bases from V and 3 from J, leaving 25 bases between them. CDR3 protein: CASGGGPTQAFDTGELFF. CDR3 coding DNA: TGTGCCAGCGGCGGCGGTCCGACGCAGGCTTTTGACACCGGGGAGCTGTTTTTT.

The gene calls are TRBV15 and TRBJ1-1; D gene unclear. The V end was cut by 5 bases, the J end by 1 base, with 11 bases between. CDR3 length: 14 residues. Germline V lookup: CDR1 LNHNV, CDR2 YYDKDF (reference sequence). The CDR3 DNA sequence: TGTGCCACCAGCCAGACGGAAGGGAACACTGAAGCTTTCTTT. This gives the protein CATSQTEGNTEAFF.

This clonotype was counted only a few times. The chain recombines TRBV7-9 with TRBJ2-5; D may correspond to TRBD1 or TRBD2 (6 bases each). CDR1 is SEHNR and CDR2 is FQNEAQ in the germline V gene (reference sequence). Trimming removed 5 bases at V and 5 bases at J, with 21 bases between. The CDR3 is made up of 16 amino acids. CDR3 loop: CASSHPSGGEGETQYF. CDR3 sequence (DNA): TGTGCCAGCAGCCACCCCTCCGGGGGCGAGGGTGAGACCCAGTACTTC. The full variable domain, with the rest looked up from reference TRBV7-9 and TRBJ2-5, is DTGVSQNPRHKITKRGQNVTFRCDPISEHNRLYWYRQTLGQGPEFLTYFQNEAQLEKSRLLSDRFSAERPKGSFSTLEIQRTEQGDSAMYLCASSHPSGGEGETQYFGPGTRLLVL.

This clonotype was seen more than once but under ten times. The V call is TRBV19, the J call TRBJ1-5; tentative D call: TRBD1 (5 bases). This CDR3 comprises 14 residues. The V end lost 1 base, the J end lost 6 bases, and 10 bases lay between the germline ends. Germline V gene lookup returns CDR1 LNHDA and CDR2 SQIVND (reference sequence). CDR3 nucleotide sequence: TGTGCCAGTAGTATAGTGACAGCCGGTCAGCCCCAGCATTTT. Its protein product is CASSIVTAGQPQHF.

This chain uses TRBV27 with TRBJ2-1; D call uncertain. V shed 4 bases and J shed 0 bases, with 7 bases lying between them. The CDR3 covers 14 residues. Germline assignment: CDR1 MNHEY and CDR2 SMNVEV (reference sequence). As DNA, the CDR3 is TGTGCCAGCAGTTCGGCGGTCTCCTACAATGAGCAGTTCTTC. Translating it yields CASSSAVSYNEQFF.

The chain joins TRBV7-6 to TRBJ2-5; D could derive from TRBD1 or TRBD2 (6 bases each). Trimming pared 1 base from V and 4 bases from J, leaving 19 bases between. This CDR3 contains 17 residues. Germline CDR1 SGHVS, CDR2 FNYEAQ. CDR3 coding DNA: TGTGCCAGCAGCTTAGTACCCAGAGGGGGAGGTGGAGAGACCCAGTACTTC. Translating it yields CASSLVPRGGGGETQYF.

This clonotype was observed at least ten times. The chain links TRBV2 to TRBJ2-5; TRBD1 matches 10 bases. CDR3 size: 14 residues. The V and J ends lost 8 bases and 5 bases, in that order; junction bases with no gene match: 8. The germline gives CDR1 SNHLY, CDR2 FYNNEI. For the CDR3, the DNA is TGTGCCAGCCCCGGGACAGGGGCAAGGGAGACCCAGTACTTC. It encodes CASPGTGARETQYF.

This clonotype has only a few counts. The chain combines TRBV29-1 with TRBJ2-7, with 11 positions matching TRBD1. The CDR3 totals 13 residues. Germline assignment: CDR1 SQVTM and CDR2 ANQGSEA. V was clipped by 7 bases and J by 5 bases; unmatched bases: 7. CDR3 sequence: CSAWGGQGDEQYF. CDR3 bases: TGCAGCGCCTGGGGGGGACAGGGGGACGAGCAGTACTTC.

CDR3 nucleotide sequence: TGTGCCAGCAGCTTGAGACTAGCGGGGAACAATGAGCAGTTCTTC. Translated: CASSLRLAGNNEQFF. The chain has TRBV5-5 and TRBJ2-1; the match to TRBD2 covers 11 bases. This CDR3 region has 15 residues. Trimming took 1 base from V and 5 from J; bases not matched to a gene: 2. Germline V lookup: CDR1 SGHKS, CDR2 YYEKEE (reference sequence).

The chain uses TRBV9 and TRBJ2-2, with 9 bases lining up with TRBD2. The CDR3 is 18 amino acids. V gave up 3 bases and J gave up 4 bases; unmatched junction bases: 13. Germline CDR1 and CDR2: SGDLS and YYNGEE. In nucleotides, the CDR3 is TGTGCCAGCAGCGCCTCCGGGACTAGCTCCCCCGGCACCGGGGAGCTGTTTTTT. Its translation is CASSASGTSSPGTGELFF.

The chain recombines TRBV11-1 with TRBJ2-2; D may be TRBD1 (6 bases). V was pared by 4 bases and J by 3 bases, with 15 bases between. The CDR3 extends over 16 amino acids. Germline V gene data show CDR1 as SGHAT and CDR2 as FQDESV (reference sequence). CDR3 in amino acids: CASSYTGQFYTGELFF. The DNA of the CDR3 is TGTGCCAGCAGCTACACAGGACAGTTTTACACCGGGGAGCTGTTTTTT.

This clonotype was found many times. The V gene is TRBV3-1, the J gene TRBJ1-1; tentatively, D is TRBD1 (5 bases). V was pared by 4 bases and J by 1 base, with 10 bases between. There are 14 residues in the CDR3. Germline V CDR1 and CDR2: LGHDT, YNNKEL (reference sequence). The CDR3 region is CASSRWGENTEAFF. The CDR3 nucleotides read TGTGCCAGCAGCCGCTGGGGGGAGAACACTGAAGCTTTCTTT.

This chain connects TRBV9 to TRBJ1-1; the D is unclear. Germline CDR1 SGDLS, CDR2 YYNGEE. V gave up 3 bases and J gave up 1 base, with 10 bases separating them. The CDR3 loop spans 14 amino acids. Here the CDR3 DNA reads TGTGCCAGCAGCGCCGAACCCGGGAACACTGAAGCTTTCTTT. Translation: CASSAEPGNTEAFF.